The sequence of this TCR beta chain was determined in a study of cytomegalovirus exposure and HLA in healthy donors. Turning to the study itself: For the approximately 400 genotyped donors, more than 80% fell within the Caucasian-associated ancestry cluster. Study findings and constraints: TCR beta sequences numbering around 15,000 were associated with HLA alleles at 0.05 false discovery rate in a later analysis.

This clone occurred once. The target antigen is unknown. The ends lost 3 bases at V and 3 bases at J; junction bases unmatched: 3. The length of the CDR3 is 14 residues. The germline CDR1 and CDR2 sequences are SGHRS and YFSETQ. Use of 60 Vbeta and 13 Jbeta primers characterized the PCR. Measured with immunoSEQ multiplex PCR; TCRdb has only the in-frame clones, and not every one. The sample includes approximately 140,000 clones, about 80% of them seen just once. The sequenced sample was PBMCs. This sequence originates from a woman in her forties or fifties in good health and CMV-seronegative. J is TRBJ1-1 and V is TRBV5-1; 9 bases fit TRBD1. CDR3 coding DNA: TGCGCCAGCAGCTCGACAGGGGGAGACACTGAAGCTTTCTTT. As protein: CASSSTGGDTEAFF.